This T cell receptor beta chain was documented in a study of identical twins. Findings of the study overall: Twins' surplus sharing was weaker for beta out-of-frame sequences. The more abundant beta clonotypes in cord blood had fewer insertions, and memory repertoires did not show this. Part of the zero-insertion signal could reflect confounding by invariant MAIT and iNKT cells.

TCRdb used MiXCR to reprocess the 5' RACE reads, holding one entry per CDR3 protein. Of about 260,000 distinct CDR3 sequences in the sample, approximately 7% were seen once. The V gene's germline CDR1 is MDHEN and CDR2 SYDVKM. This CDR3 has 15 amino acids. Trimming removed 5 bases from V and 2 bases from J; junction bases left unmatched: 5. This clonotype was seen more than once but under ten times. Antigen unknown. These data are also associated with another study on yellow fever vaccine responses in identical twins.

The chain recombines TRBV28 with TRBJ2-3; 9 nucleotides line up with TRBD1. Input material: memory (CD45RO+) T cells sorted from blood. The clonotype comes from a woman aged 18-29 years in good health. CDR3 nucleotides: TGTGCCAGCAGTCCCGGGACAGGGAACACAGATACGCAGTATTTT. Protein: CASSPGTGNTDTQYF. The entire variable domain, with the rest obtained from reference TRBV28 and TRBJ2-3, is as follows: DVKVTQSSRYLVKRTGEKVFLECVQDMDHENMFWYRQDPGLGLRLIYFSYDVKMKEKGDIPEGYSVSREKKERFSLILESASTNQTSMYLCASSPGTGNTDTQYFGPGTRLTVL.